Reported below is one T cell receptor (beta chain). What it recognizes is unknown. The CDR3 has 17 residues. Trimming removed 0 bases at V and 0 bases at J, with 15 bases between. Germline values: CDR1 LGHNA, CDR2 YNFKEQ. This entry belongs to a study of shared clonotypes between healthy human individuals. From CD4+ cells came CD45RA+ naive and CD45RA-negative memory subsets. Study-wide findings and caveats: Read depth was anticipated to influence clonotype sharing among donors.

Per the authors' pipeline: ImmunoSEQ only sent back junction sequences with no quality scores, so filtering was done differently. Clones were sequenced by immunoSEQ multiplex PCR, and TCRdb holds only the in-frame ones, with some missing. Clonal size and the V and J genes are those of that table, whereas D and trimming came from the DNA. The top ten clones hold around 0.4% of a sample with approximately 2.5 million clones, approximately 94% of them seen once. The chain recombines TRBV4-2 with TRBJ2-7, with D perhaps TRBD2 (6 bases). The source of this sequence is a man aged 18 to 29 in good health. Some clones in this sample may be carry-over from other donors' samples. The sample comprised naive CD4+ T cells from PBMCs. As to subset: CD45RA+ positively selected. Written as DNA, the CDR3 is TGTGCCAGCAGCCAAGACCACTGGGGGGAAAGCTCCTACGAGCAGTACTTC. Its translation: CASSQDHWGESSYEQYF.